Listed below are T cell receptor beta chains from one sample, sequenced in a study of T-cell reconstitution after alpha-beta-depleted transplantation in children. TCRdb fed the PCR reads into MiXCR, producing one record per CDR3 protein. The profile shows around 400,000 distinct CDR3 sequences, approximately 11% of them singletons. The sequencing used PBMCs from the stem cell graft donor, collected from the stem cell graft. These receptors were taken from a human donor who donated a stem cell graft to a child with acute myeloid leukemia. The conserved cysteine and the conserved F or W are not part of the CDR3 here.

v_gene	CDR3aa
TRBV7-2	ASSLGWGSGANVLT
TRBV5-4	ASSLVPAGVKSSYNEQF
TRBV29-1	SASDADPSTGELF
TRBV5-1	ASSHGLAASYNEQF
TRBV7-3	ASSSMPGQGAWSTEAF
TRBV2	ASSEQGRELF
TRBV20-1	SARDRYFNYEQY
TRBV7-2	ASSFVADPTDTQY
TRBV29-1	SVGQVMNTEAF
TRBV20-1	SARGLRGRPYEQY
TRBV14	ASSQDGQGYYEQY
TRBV4-1	ASSQDGQGGLTQY
TRBV20-1	SANGQSQETQY
TRBV12-3/TRBV12-4	ASSLRFSNQPQH
TRBV20-1	SASPTSGGLDEQF
TRBV9	ASTITGGGYGYT
TRBV5-1	ASSLGIAGYNEQF
TRBV9	ASSGAGAPSYNEQF
TRBV20-1	SARESGSGTYEQY
TRBV6-2/TRBV6-3	ASAREYSYEQY
TRBV20-1	SARARQSPEGSGYT
TRBV20-1	SASRYGYT
TRBV28	ASTFGTANTEAF
TRBV29-1	SVEVAEGSYEQY
TRBV29-1	SVERTSNTEAF
TRBV30	AWIGESGAF
TRBV12-3/TRBV12-4	ASTQGQISYGYT
TRBV18	ASSSVGDSNQPQH
TRBV20-1	SARDRGQSREKLF
TRBV20-1	SASVPQGAGEQY
TRBV20-1	SAQKPRAGHEQY
TRBV29-1	SGVSSTDTQY
TRBV20-1	SAVGTIQETQY
TRBV12-3/TRBV12-4	ASTPMVGYNEQF
TRBV6-2/TRBV6-3	ASSSLKPGPSMNTEAF
TRBV6-1	ASSEHGLAGVEQF
TRBV29-1	SAGTGGGNEQY
TRBV5-6	ASSLDDRGTFSYNEQF
TRBV10-2	ASRDRVVSATNEKLF
TRBV10-3	AISPADRGVETQY